The present T cell receptor (beta chain) was sequenced within a study of radiation and T cells in renal cell carcinoma. V shed 6 bases and J 2 bases; nucleotides not matched to a gene: 8. This CDR3 is built from 16 residues. Germline values: CDR1 LNHDA, CDR2 SQIVND (reference sequence). The time point here: blood 2 weeks post-SBRT. Described treatment: 15 Gy SBRT to primary tumor, nephrectomy 4 weeks later. Data came from immunoSEQ multiplex PCR; TCRdb stores just in-frame clones and leaves some out. The data contain fewer than 90,000 clones, approximately 86% of them singletons. The clonotype was recovered from a woman in her 50s with renal cell carcinoma. Specimen: blood, collected from a patient whose treatment included radiotherapy and nephrectomy. This chain uses TRBV19 with TRBJ1-5; 9 bases match TRBD1. The CDR3 bases are TGTGCCAGTAGCCTCGGACAGGGGCTTGGCAATCAGCCCCAGCATTTT. Translated, it gives CASSLGQGLGNQPQHF.